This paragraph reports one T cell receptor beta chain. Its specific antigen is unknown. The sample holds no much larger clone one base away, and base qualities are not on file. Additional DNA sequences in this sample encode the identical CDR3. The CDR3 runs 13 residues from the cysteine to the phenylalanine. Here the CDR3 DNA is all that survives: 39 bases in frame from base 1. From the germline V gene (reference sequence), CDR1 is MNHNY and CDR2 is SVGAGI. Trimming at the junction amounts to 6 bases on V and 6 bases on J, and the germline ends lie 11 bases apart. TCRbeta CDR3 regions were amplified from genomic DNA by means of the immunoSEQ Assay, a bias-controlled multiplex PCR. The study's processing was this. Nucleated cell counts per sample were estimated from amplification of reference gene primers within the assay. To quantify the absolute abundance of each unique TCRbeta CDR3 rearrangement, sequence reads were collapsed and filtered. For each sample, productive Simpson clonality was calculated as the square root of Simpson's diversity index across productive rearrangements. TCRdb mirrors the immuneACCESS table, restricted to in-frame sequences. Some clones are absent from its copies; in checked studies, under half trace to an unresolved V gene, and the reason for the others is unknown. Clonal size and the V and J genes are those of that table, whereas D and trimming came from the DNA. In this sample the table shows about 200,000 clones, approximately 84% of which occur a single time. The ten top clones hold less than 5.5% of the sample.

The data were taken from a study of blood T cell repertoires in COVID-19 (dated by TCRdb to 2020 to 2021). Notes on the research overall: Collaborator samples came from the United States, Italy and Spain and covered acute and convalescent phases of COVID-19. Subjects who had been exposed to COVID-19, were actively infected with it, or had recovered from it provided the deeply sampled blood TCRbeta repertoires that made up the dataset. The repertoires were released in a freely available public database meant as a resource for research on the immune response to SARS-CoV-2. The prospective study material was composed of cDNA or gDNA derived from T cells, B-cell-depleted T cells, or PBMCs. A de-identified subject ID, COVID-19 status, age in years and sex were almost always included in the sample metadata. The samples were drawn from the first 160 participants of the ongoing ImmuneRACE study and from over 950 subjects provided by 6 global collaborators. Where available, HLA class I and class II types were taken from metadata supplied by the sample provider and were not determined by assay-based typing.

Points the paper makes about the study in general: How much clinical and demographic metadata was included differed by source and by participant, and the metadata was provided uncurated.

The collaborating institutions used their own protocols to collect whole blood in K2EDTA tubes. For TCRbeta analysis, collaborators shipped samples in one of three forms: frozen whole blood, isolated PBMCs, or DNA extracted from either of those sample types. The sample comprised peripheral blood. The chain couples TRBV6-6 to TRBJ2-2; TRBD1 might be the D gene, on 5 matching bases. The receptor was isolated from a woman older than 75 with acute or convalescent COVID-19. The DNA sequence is TGTGCCAGCAGCCGAACAGGCGCCGGGGAGCTGTTTTTT. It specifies CASSRTGAGELFF.